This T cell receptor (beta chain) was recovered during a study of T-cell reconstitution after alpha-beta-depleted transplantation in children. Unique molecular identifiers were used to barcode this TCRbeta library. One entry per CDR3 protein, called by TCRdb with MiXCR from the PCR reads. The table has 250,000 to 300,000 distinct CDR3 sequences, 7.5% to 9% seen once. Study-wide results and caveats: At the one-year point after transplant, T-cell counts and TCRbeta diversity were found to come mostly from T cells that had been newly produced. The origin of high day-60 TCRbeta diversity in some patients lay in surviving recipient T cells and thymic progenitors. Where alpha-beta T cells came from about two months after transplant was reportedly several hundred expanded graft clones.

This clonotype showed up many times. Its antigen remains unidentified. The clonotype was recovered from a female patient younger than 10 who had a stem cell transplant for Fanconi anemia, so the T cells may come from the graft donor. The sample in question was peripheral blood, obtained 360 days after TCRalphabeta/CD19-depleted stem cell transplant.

The CDR3: CASSQVPSYGYTF. CDR3 coding DNA: TGTGCCAGCAGCCAAGTGCCCAGCTATGGCTACACCTTC. The chain has TRBV3-1 and TRBJ1-2; D is ambiguous. Germline V gene sequence: CDR1 LGHDT, CDR2 YNNKEL (reference sequence). The CDR3 has 13 amino acids. Trimming took 1 base from V and 4 from J, leaving 7 bases between them.